This paragraph covers one T cell receptor beta chain sequence. Its specificity is not known. Germline is not matched at one junction end, which may reflect a read error. Alongside a J-beta primer mix, a sample-barcoded 5' primer served in a second PCR lasting roughly 6 to 12 cycles. MiXCR was run by TCRdb on the 5' RACE reads, yielding one entry per CDR3 protein. The sample includes about 780,000 distinct CDR3 sequences, about 47% of them seen just once. This entry is derived from a study of blood T cells in healthy people across ages. Overall study findings and caveats: A roughly linear age-dependent decrease characterized TCR beta diversity per million T cells. Samples with more naive T cells showed higher observed beta diversity.

The CDR3 extends over 15 amino acids. Caucasian, healthy and from Russia, the donors were aged between roughly 6 and 100. The chain carries TRBV12-3 or TRBV12-4 and TRBJ2-5; 7 bases fit TRBD1. The sequence was collected from an elderly man in good health. What was sequenced was blood. In DNA, the CDR3 is TGTGCCAGCAGTTTAGGAGATAGGGGGCAAGGGACCCAGTACTTC. Its protein product is CASSLGDRGQGTQYF.